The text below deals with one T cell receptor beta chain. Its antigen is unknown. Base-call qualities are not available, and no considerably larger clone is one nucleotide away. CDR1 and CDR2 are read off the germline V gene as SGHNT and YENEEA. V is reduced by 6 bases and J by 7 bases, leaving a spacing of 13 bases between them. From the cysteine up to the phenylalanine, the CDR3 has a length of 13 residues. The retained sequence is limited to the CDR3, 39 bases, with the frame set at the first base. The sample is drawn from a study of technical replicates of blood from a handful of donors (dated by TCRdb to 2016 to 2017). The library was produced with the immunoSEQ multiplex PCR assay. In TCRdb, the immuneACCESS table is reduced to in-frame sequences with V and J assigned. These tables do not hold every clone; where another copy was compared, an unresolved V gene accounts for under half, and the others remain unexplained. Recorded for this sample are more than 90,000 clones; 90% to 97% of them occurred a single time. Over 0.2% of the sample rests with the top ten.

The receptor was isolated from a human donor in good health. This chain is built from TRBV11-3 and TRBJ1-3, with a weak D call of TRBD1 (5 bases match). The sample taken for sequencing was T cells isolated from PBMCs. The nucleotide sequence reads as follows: TGTGCCAGCAGTCCCAGACAGTCCAACACCATATATTTT. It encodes CASSPRQSNTIYF.